The 5 T cell receptor beta chains given below trace back to one sample, sequenced in a study of radiation and T cells in renal cell carcinoma. Clones were sequenced by immunoSEQ multiplex PCR, and TCRdb holds only the in-frame ones, with some missing. This sample has about 91,000 clones, with under 90% found just once. The time point was: baseline pretreatment blood. As for treatment: 15 Gy SBRT to primary tumor, nephrectomy 4 weeks later. Here the sequenced sample was blood, taken from a patient whose treatment included radiotherapy and nephrectomy. These receptors were taken from a man aged 55 to 69 with renal cell carcinoma.

With regard to this clone: The missing conserved phenylalanine or tryptophan at the end of this CDR3 makes a read error likely. The V call is TRBV7-2, the J call TRBJ2-2; D is ambiguous. CDR3 size: 14 residues. V was pared by 4 bases and J by 7 bases, with 13 bases between. In germline, CDR1 is SGHTA, CDR2 FQGNSA. The CDR3 nucleotides read TGTGCCAGCAGCTCAGACACGTTCATCGGGGAGCTGTTTTCT. As protein: CASSSDTFIGELFS.

This chain joins TRBV6-5 and TRBJ1-2; the D gene is possibly TRBD1 (5 bases). CDR1 MNHEY and CDR2 SVGAGI come from the germline V gene. The CDR3 spans 11 residues. V was shortened by 6 bases and J by 5 bases, with 7 bases between the two germline ends. The CDR3 loop reads CASRGLYGYTF. CDR3 nucleotide sequence: TGTGCCAGCAGGGGGCTATATGGCTACACCTTC.

The chain has TRBV4-1 and TRBJ2-3; the match to TRBD2 covers 14 bases. The CDR3 spans 16 residues. Trimming took 2 bases from V and 5 from J; bases not matched to a gene: 3. Germline V lookup: CDR1 MGHRA, CDR2 YSYEKL. The CDR3 coding sequence is TGCGCCAGCAGCCAACCTGGACTAGCGGGAGGAGATACGCAGTATTTT. This encodes CASSQPGLAGGDTQYF.

V usage is TRBV5-1 and J usage is TRBJ1-3, with D hard to call. The CDR3 contains 15 residues. The V gene's germline CDR1 is SGHRS and CDR2 YFSETQ. Trimming took 1 base from V and 0 from J, leaving 8 bases between them. The CDR3 loop is CASSLTVGSGNTIYF. In nucleotides, the CDR3 is TGCGCCAGCAGCTTGACTGTAGGCTCTGGAAACACCATATATTTT.

DNA of the CDR3: TGCGCCAGCAGCGGACCCGAGACGGGGAACACTGAAGCTTTCTTT. Protein: CASSGPETGNTEAFF. V gene TRBV4-1 combines with J gene TRBJ1-1; no definite D call. CDR1 and CDR2 (germline): MGHRA, YSYEKL. CDR3 length: 15 amino acids. V lost 5 bases to trimming and J lost 1 base, with 14 bases between them.